This T cell receptor (beta chain) was captured in a study of T-cell reconstitution after alpha-beta-depleted transplantation in children. With respect to this clonotype: Its specificity is not known.

Using unique molecular identifiers, the investigators prepared the TCRbeta library. TCRdb independently ran MiXCR on the PCR reads; one entry per CDR3 protein. Of roughly 570,000 distinct CDR3 sequences listed, over 25% are singletons. The CDR3 length is 15 residues. J gave up 2 bases and V 7 bases, and 8 bases lay outside the gene matches. Per germline, CDR1 SGHRS and CDR2 YFSETQ. Study-wide results and caveats: Where some patients showed high TCRbeta diversity at day 60, it came from recipient T cells and thymic progenitors that had survived. Several hundred graft clones that had expanded were reportedly the source of alpha-beta T cells about two months after transplant.

The sequence came from a boy in the first two years of life with Wiskott-Aldrich syndrome, due to receive a stem cell transplant. The V gene is TRBV5-1, the J gene TRBJ2-1; 8 bases agree with TRBD2. The sequencing here drew on PBMCs, taken before TCRalphabeta/CD19-depleted stem cell transplant. CDR3 nucleotides: TGCGCCAGCTATGGCGGGAGGAGCGCCTACAATGAGCAGTTCTTC. Protein product: CASYGGRSAYNEQFF.